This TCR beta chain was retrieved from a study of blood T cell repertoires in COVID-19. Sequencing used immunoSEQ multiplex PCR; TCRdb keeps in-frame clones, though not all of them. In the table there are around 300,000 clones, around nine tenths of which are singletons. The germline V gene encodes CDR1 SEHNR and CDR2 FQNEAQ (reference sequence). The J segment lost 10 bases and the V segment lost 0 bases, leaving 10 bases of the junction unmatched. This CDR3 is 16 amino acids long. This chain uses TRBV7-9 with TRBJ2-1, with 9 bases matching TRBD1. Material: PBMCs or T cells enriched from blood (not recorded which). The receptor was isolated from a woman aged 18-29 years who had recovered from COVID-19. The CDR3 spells CASSLAGTGIKSEQFF. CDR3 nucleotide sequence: TGTGCCAGCAGCTTAGCCGGGACAGGGATTAAGTCCGAGCAGTTCTTC.